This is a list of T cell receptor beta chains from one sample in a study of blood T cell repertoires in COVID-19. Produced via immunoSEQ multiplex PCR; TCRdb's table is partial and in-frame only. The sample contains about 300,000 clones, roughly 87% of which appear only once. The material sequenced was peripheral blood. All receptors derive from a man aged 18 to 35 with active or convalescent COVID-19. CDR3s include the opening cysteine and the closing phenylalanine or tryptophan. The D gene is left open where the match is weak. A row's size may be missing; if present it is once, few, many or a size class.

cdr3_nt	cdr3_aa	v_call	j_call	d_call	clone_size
TGTGCCAGCAGACCGCATCGAGGGGACACAGTTTTT	CASRPHRGDTVF	TRBV27	TRBJ2-2	.	.
TGTGCCAGCAGCTTGATACGGACAGGATCCTACAATGAGCAGTTCTTC	CASSLIRTGSYNEQFF	TRBV5-4	TRBJ2-1	TRBD1	.
TGTGCCAGCTCACCAGTGACGTCGGGCACTGAAGCTTTCTTT	CASSPVTSGTEAFF	TRBV18	TRBJ1-1	.	.
TGTGCCAGCAGGATAGGACAGGGGGCTCTCTATGGCTACACCTTC	CASRIGQGALYGYTF	TRBV2	TRBJ1-2	TRBD1	.
TGCAGCGTAGCGGACGGGGTTGTGGGTCAGCCCCAGCATTTT	CSVADGVVGQPQHF	TRBV29-1	TRBJ1-5	.	.
TGCAGTGCTCGGAGGGAGACCCAGTACTTC	CSARRETQYF	TRBV20-1	TRBJ2-5	.	.
TGTGCCAGCAGCTTTGGCGGGGGGGCTTACAATGAGCAGTTCTTC	CASSFGGGAYNEQFF	TRBV7-6	TRBJ2-1	TRBD2	.
TGTGCCAGCAGTTTATCCCTGACAGAGTACGAGCAGTACTTC	CASSLSLTEYEQYF	TRBV28	TRBJ2-7	.	.
TGTGCCAGCAGCTTAGCACCTTTCGGCGGGTCTTACAATGAGCAGTTCTTC	CASSLAPFGGSYNEQFF	TRBV11-2	TRBJ2-1	.	.
TGTGCCACCAGACATCTTACCGGGATCCTCGTGATCAATGAGCAGTTCTTC	CATRHLTGILVINEQFF	TRBV15	TRBJ2-1	.	.
TGTGCCAGCAGCGTAGGAGGGACAGATTATGGCTACACCTTC	CASSVGGTDYGYTF	TRBV9	TRBJ1-2	TRBD1	.
TGTGCCATCAGTCGGGACAGGGGTGAAGAAAAACTGTTTTTT	CAISRDRGEEKLFF	TRBV10-3	TRBJ1-4	TRBD1	.
TGTGCCAGCACCTCTCAACGGGAGGTTGGCTATGGCTACACCTTC	CASTSQREVGYGYTF	TRBV7-9	TRBJ1-2	.	.
TGTGCCAGCAGTCTCACAGGGCAGTCCTACGAGCAGTACTTC	CASSLTGQSYEQYF	TRBV6-5	TRBJ2-7	.	.
TGTGCCAGCAGTGGATATGGACAGGGCGGTGAAAAACTGTTTTTT	CASSGYGQGGEKLFF	TRBV25-1	TRBJ1-4	TRBD1	.
TGTGCCAGCCGCCGGGACAGACCTACCTACGAGCAGTACTTC	CASRRDRPTYEQYF	TRBV2	TRBJ2-7	TRBD1	.
TGTGCCAGCATTGCGGGACAGGGGGCCTGGAAAGCTTTCTTT	CASIAGQGAWKAFF	TRBV2	TRBJ1-1	TRBD1	once
TGCGCCAGCAGCTTGTACAGGGGGAACTACGAGCAGTACTTC	CASSLYRGNYEQYF	TRBV5-1	TRBJ2-7	TRBD1	.
TGTGCCAGCAGTAAACAGGGAACGGGCTATGGCTACACCTTC	CASSKQGTGYGYTF	TRBV6-5	TRBJ1-2	.	.
TGTGCCAGCAGCTTCGGGGACAGCTTGAACACTGAAGCTTTCTTT	CASSFGDSLNTEAFF	TRBV7-9	TRBJ1-1	TRBD1	.
TGTGCCAGCACGGTGAGCACAGATACGCAGTATTTT	CASTVSTDTQYF	TRBV2	TRBJ2-3	.	.
TGTGCCAGCAGCTTAAAGAAAGTAGTACAAGAGACCCAGTACTTC	CASSLKKVVQETQYF	TRBV7-9	TRBJ2-5	.	.
TGTGCCAGCAGTGAAGATGGCGGGGGCTACAATGAGCAGTTCTTC	CASSEDGGGYNEQFF	TRBV6-1	TRBJ2-1	TRBD2	.
TGTGCCATCAGTGAGTCCAGGGACAGCAACTATGGCTACACCTTC	CAISESRDSNYGYTF	TRBV10-3	TRBJ1-2	TRBD1	.
TGTGCCAGCAGCCCCCCCAGGGGGGTTGGGCAGGTATTGGACGAGCAGTACTTC	CASSPPRGVGQVLDEQYF	TRBV11-2	TRBJ2-7	.	.
TGCGCCAGCAGCTTAGTCAGGGGGTACGAGCAGTACTTC	CASSLVRGYEQYF	TRBV5-1	TRBJ2-7	TRBD1	.
TGTGCCAGTAGTATAGGAAGGACTAGCGGCCCGGATACGCAGTATTTT	CASSIGRTSGPDTQYF	TRBV19	TRBJ2-3	TRBD2	.
TGTGCCAGCAGCCCCGTGCAGGGCAGGGGCTACGAGCAGTACTTC	CASSPVQGRGYEQYF	TRBV7-2	TRBJ2-7	.	.
TGTGCCAGCAAGGGGGACAGCGATTATAGCAATCAGCCCCAGCATTTT	CASKGDSDYSNQPQHF	TRBV19	TRBJ1-5	TRBD1	.
TGTGCCAGCAGCCAAGATACGGCAGGGAACACCGGGGAGCTGTTTTTT	CASSQDTAGNTGELFF	TRBV4-2	TRBJ2-2	.	.
TGTGCCAGCAGCCGACAAGGCGGGCTCGGTGAAAAACTGTTTTTT	CASSRQGGLGEKLFF	TRBV3-1/TRBV3-2	TRBJ1-4	.	.